The T cell receptor beta chain under discussion was sequenced for a study of T cell responses to AZD1222 COVID-19 vaccine. Study findings and constraints: Of spike-specific TCRs, nearly half reportedly target regions left unmutated in variants. Vaccine-related CD4 TCRs covered spike, predominating at 160-218 and 743-854.

Profiling relied on immunoSEQ multiplex PCR, and the TCRdb table lists in-frame clones only, not all of them. The data show about 150,000 clones, 90% seen once. Germline V gene data show CDR1 as MRHNA and CDR2 as SNTAGT. CDR3 length: 15 residues. The V end lost 7 bases, the J end lost 5 bases, and 20 bases lay between the germline ends. Details on this clone: The target antigen is unknown.

Sample: peripheral blood, taken 28 days after the second AZD1222 dose. The rearrangement joins TRBV6-4 to TRBJ1-1; possible D gene TRBD1, 5 bases. The clonotype originates from an adult who received the AZD1222 COVID-19 vaccine. CDR3 region: CASTVRIDSWTEAFF. The CDR3 DNA follows: TGTGCCAGCACCGTTAGGATTGACAGTTGGACTGAAGCTTTCTTT.